This TCR beta chain was identified during a study of blood T cell repertoires in COVID-19. Study at large: The United States, Italy and Spain were the sources of the acute and convalescent COVID-19 samples. In each case, the material was cDNA or gDNA derived from T cells, B-cell-depleted T cells, or PBMCs.

In the source study's methods: Counts of nucleated cells, estimated from reference gene primer amplification, were obtained. Data came from immunoSEQ multiplex PCR; TCRdb stores just in-frame clones and leaves some out. V and J calls and clone size come straight from that table; D and trimming were deduced from the DNA. Here the sample spans about 180,000 clones, roughly 85% being singletons. CDR1 is LGHDT and CDR2 is YNNKEL in the germline V gene (reference sequence). The CDR3 totals 10 residues. Deletions cut 2 bases from V and 11 bases from J, with 6 bases between. The sequenced sample was peripheral blood. This receptor was taken from a human donor with active or convalescent COVID-19. The donor label of this sample is uncertain. The chain carries TRBV3-1 (or the pseudogene TRBV3-2) and TRBJ1-1; D uncertain. This chain's CDR3 is CASSQRSAFF. The CDR3 DNA sequence: TGTGCCAGCAGCCAACGGTCGGCTTTCTTT.